One and the same sample provided the 11 T cell receptor beta chains below, sequenced in a study of cytomegalovirus exposure and HLA in healthy donors. This PCR relied on a set of 60 Vbeta primers and 13 Jbeta primers. Some clones are missing from TCRdb's copy, which holds only in-frame ones; the method was immunoSEQ multiplex PCR. The sample holds some 150,000 clones, around 80% seen once. The sequenced sample consisted of PBMCs. Every receptor here comes from a female donor in good health and CMV-seropositive.

This clone was observed a handful of times. CDR3 DNA: TGTGCCAGCAGCTTGGCCGGGACAAACCTTGAAGCTTTCTTT. It encodes CASSLAGTNLEAFF. The chain couples TRBV5-4 to TRBJ1-1; TRBD1 might be the D (6 bases). The CDR3 totals 14 residues. V dropped 0 bases and J dropped 7 bases, with 13 bases sitting between them. Germline-derived CDR1 and CDR2 are SGHNT and YYREEE (reference sequence).

V and J are TRBV6-5 and TRBJ2-7; D gene ambiguous. Trimming removed 2 bases at V and 6 bases at J, with 8 bases between. This CDR3 spans 12 amino acids. Germline CDR1 MNHEY, CDR2 SVGAGI. The CDR3 sequence: CASSYPFLEQYF. DNA of the CDR3: TGTGCCAGCAGTTACCCTTTTCTCGAGCAGTACTTC.

J is TRBJ1-2 and V is TRBV5-1, with D possibly being TRBD1 (5 bases). The CDR3 runs to 13 residues. V lost 0 bases to trimming and J lost 7 bases, with 10 bases between them. Looked up from germline, CDR1 is SGHRS and CDR2 is YFSETQ. CDR3 nucleotide sequence: TGCGCCAGCAGCTTGGAAGGGGTGCGTGGCTACACCTTC. Residues: CASSLEGVRGYTF. The entire variable domain, with the rest obtained from reference TRBV5-1 and TRBJ1-2, is as follows: KAGVTQTPRYLIKTRGQQVTLSCSPISGHRSVSWYQQTPGQGLQFLFEYFSETQRNKGNFPGRFSGRQFSNSRSEMNVSTLELGDSALYLCASSLEGVRGYTFGSGTRLTVV.

There are a few counts of this clone. The rearrangement links TRBV5-4 to TRBJ1-1, with D maybe TRBD1 (5 bases). V lost 4 bases to trimming and J lost 2 bases, with 9 bases between them. Looked up from germline, CDR1 is SGHNT and CDR2 is YYREEE (reference sequence). This CDR3 comprises 13 residues. The DNA of the CDR3 is TGTGCCAGCAGCCAGACAGAAAACACTGAAGCTTTCTTT. This sequence encodes CASSQTENTEAFF. The full variable domain, with the rest looked up from reference TRBV5-4 and TRBJ1-1, is ETGVTQSPTHLIKTRGQQVTLRCSSQSGHNTVSWYQQALGQGPQFIFQYYREEENGRGNFPPRFSGLQFPNYSSELNVNALELDDSALYLCASSQTENTEAFFGQGTRLTVV.

Comments on this clone: One junction end disagrees with the germline gene, perhaps due to a read error. The CDR3 nucleotides are TGTTCCAGCAGCGCCCAGGGCAGGCCTCCCACAGATACGCAGTATTTT. Its translation: CSSSAQGRPPTDTQYF. The V and J genes are TRBV7-9 and TRBJ2-3, with a tentative D call TRBD1 (5 bases). CDR1 and CDR2 from the germline V gene are SEHNR and FQNEAQ (reference sequence). The CDR3 has 16 residues.

V is TRBV4-1 and J is TRBJ2-7, with 8 positions matching TRBD2. The J segment lost 2 bases and the V segment lost 1 base, leaving 1 base of the junction unmatched. CDR3 size: 14 residues. Germline loops: CDR1 MGHRA, CDR2 YSYEKL. The CDR3 DNA reads TGCGCCAGCAGCCAAGCCGGGGGGGCCTACGAGCAGTACTTC. Amino acids: CASSQAGGAYEQYF.

This chain joins TRBV6-1 and TRBJ2-3, with 8 bases that match TRBD1. The CDR3 sequence is 15 residues long. V lost 4 bases to trimming and J lost 3 bases; unmatched junction nucleotides: 6. CDR1 is MNHNS and CDR2 is SASEGT in the germline V gene. CDR3 region: CASSGTGFRTDTQYF. CDR3 nucleotide sequence: TGTGCCAGCAGTGGGACAGGGTTTAGGACAGATACGCAGTATTTT.

The chain uses TRBV5-4 and TRBJ1-2; D unclear. CDR1 and CDR2 from the germline V gene are SGHNT and YYREEE (reference sequence). CDR3 length: 11 amino acids. Between the trimmed V and J ends, which lost 4 bases and 6 bases, there was a span of 7 bases. The CDR3 nucleotides read TGTGCCAGCAGCCCGGGAGATGGCTACACCTTC. It translates to CASSPGDGYTF.

The chain links TRBV15 to TRBJ1-4; 10 bases fit TRBD1. J gave up 8 bases and V 5 bases, and 5 bases lay outside the gene matches. The CDR3 runs to 14 residues. Per the germline V gene, CDR1 is LNHNV and CDR2 is YYDKDF (reference sequence). CDR3 loop: CATSRDRGTEKLFF. In DNA, the CDR3 is TGTGCCACCAGCCGGGACAGGGGAACAGAAAAACTGTTTTTT.

The gene calls are TRBV5-8 and TRBJ2-3; possibly TRBD2 for D (5 bases). Trimming shortened V by 5 bases and J by 1 base, and 20 bases separated the two germline ends. Per germline, CDR1 SGHTS and CDR2 YDEGEE. This CDR3 region has 17 residues. For the CDR3, the DNA is TGTGCCAGCAGTTCTGTCGGCAGCGGCCAGGGCACAGATACGCAGTATTTT. Its protein product is CASSSVGSGQGTDTQYF.

This chain joins TRBV5-4 and TRBJ1-2, with D perhaps matching TRBD1 (6 bases). The CDR3 covers 12 residues. Trimming shortened V by 4 bases and J by 6 bases, and 10 bases separated the two germline ends. Looked up from germline, CDR1 is SGHNT and CDR2 is YYREEE (reference sequence). The CDR3 sequence: CASSQGLDGYTF. In DNA, the CDR3 is TGTGCCAGCAGCCAGGGGTTGGATGGCTACACCTTC.